The 4 T cell receptor beta chains in this list originate from one sample, sequenced in a study of blood T cell repertoires in COVID-19. Only in-frame clones appear in the TCRdb table, and some are missing; sequencing was by immunoSEQ multiplex PCR. The sample lists 58,000 or so clones; roughly four fifths were seen once. The sequenced sample consisted of peripheral blood. These receptors were obtained from a woman at least 80 years old with acute or convalescent COVID-19.

This clone has a handful of counts. The chain employs TRBV5-1 and TRBJ2-2; the match to TRBD1 covers 8 bases. The CDR3 loop spans 15 amino acids. Germline V gene data show CDR1 as SGHRS and CDR2 as YFSETQ. Germline trimming cut 5 bases from V and 2 bases from J; bases unmatched to any gene: 5. The CDR3 sequence is CASRAGGANTGELFF. The CDR3 region has the DNA TGCGCCAGCAGGGCAGGGGGCGCAAACACCGGGGAGCTGTTTTTT.

This chain uses TRBV10-1 with TRBJ2-3; D is perhaps TRBD2 (6 bases). V lost 3 bases and J 3 bases, leaving 10 bases between the germline ends. The CDR3 runs to 14 residues. Germline lookup yields CDR1 WNHNN and CDR2 SYGVQD (reference sequence). In nucleotides, the CDR3 is TGCGCCAGCAGTGATGGCGGAGGGACAGATACGCAGTATTTT. Translation: CASSDGGGTDTQYF.

The rearrangement links TRBV15 to TRBJ2-7; TRBD2 aligns across 13 bases. This CDR3 is built from 17 residues. Germline values: CDR1 LNHNV, CDR2 YYDKDF (reference sequence). Trimming removed 1 base from V and 0 bases from J; junction bases left unmatched: 3. This CDR3 reads CATSRGGTSGASYEQYF. CDR3 bases: TGTGCCACCAGCAGAGGAGGGACTAGCGGGGCCTCCTACGAGCAGTACTTC.

CDR3 region: CASSDREGDTQYF. For the CDR3, the DNA is TGTGCCAGCAGTGACAGGGAGGGAGATACGCAGTATTTT. The chain carries TRBV6-4 and TRBJ2-3; 7 bases are a match to TRBD2. Germline CDR1 MRHNA, CDR2 SNTAGT. The trim removed 2 bases at V and 5 bases at J, leaving 1 base unmatched. CDR3 length: 13 amino acids.